These 2 T cell receptor beta chains came from one sample sequenced in a study of blood T cell repertoires in COVID-19. Measured with immunoSEQ multiplex PCR; TCRdb has only the in-frame clones, and not every one. The sample yields under 200,000 clones, about 80% seen once. Sequenced input: peripheral blood. The receptors were sampled from a man in his 70s with active or convalescent COVID-19.

This clone was counted ten times or more. V usage is TRBV9 and J usage is TRBJ2-5, with a tentative D call TRBD1 (5 bases). Trimming stripped 0 bases from V and 4 bases from J, with 7 bases between. The CDR3 covers 13 residues. Germline CDR1 and CDR2: SGDLS and YYNGEE. CDR3 amino acids: CASSVGQSETQYF. CDR3 nucleotide sequence: TGTGCCAGCAGCGTAGGACAGTCAGAGACCCAGTACTTC.

The V call is TRBV5-6, the J call TRBJ2-7, with TRBD1 matching over 10 bases. Germline V lookup: CDR1 SGHDT, CDR2 YYEEEE. This CDR3 has 16 residues. V dropped 5 bases and J dropped 5; count of bases not matched to a gene: 13. CDR3 in DNA: TGTGCCAGCAGGAGCCGGGACAGGGGTCCAGGAGACGAGCAGTACTTC. It is translated as CASRSRDRGPGDEQYF.